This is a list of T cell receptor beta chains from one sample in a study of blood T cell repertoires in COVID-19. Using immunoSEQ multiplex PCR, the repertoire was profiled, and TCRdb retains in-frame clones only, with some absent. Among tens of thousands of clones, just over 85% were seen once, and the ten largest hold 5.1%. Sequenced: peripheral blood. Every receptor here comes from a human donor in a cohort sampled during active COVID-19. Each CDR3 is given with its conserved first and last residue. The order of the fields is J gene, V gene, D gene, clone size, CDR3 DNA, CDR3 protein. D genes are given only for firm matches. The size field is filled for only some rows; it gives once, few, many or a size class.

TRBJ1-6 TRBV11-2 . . TGTGCCAGCAGCCCCAAGGGCAGGGGCCCCCAGGGGTCACCCCTCCACTTT CASSPKGRGPQGSPLHF
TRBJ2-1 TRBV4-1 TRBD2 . TGCGCCAGCAGCTTGTCGGGACTATTTTCCTACAATGAGCAGTTCTTC CASSLSGLFSYNEQFF
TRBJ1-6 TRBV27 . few TGTGCCAGCAGTAGCGACCGCCCCTTATGGTCACCCCTCCACTTT CASSSDRPLWSPLHF
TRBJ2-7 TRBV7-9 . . TGTGCCAGCAGCGTAGAGGGGTACGAGCAGTACTTC CASSVEGYEQYF
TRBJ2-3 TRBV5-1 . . TGCGCCAGCAGCTTTGATGAGACGCAGTATTTT CASSFDETQYF
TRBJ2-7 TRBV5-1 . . TGCGCCAGCAGCCAAAACAGCGGGCCAACCTACGAGCAGTACTTC CASSQNSGPTYEQYF
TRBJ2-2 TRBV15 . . TGTGCCACCAGCAGCGTACAGGAACCGAACACCGGGGAGCTGTTTTTT CATSSVQEPNTGELFF
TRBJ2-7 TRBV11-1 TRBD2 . TGTGCCAGCAGCCTTAGCGGGGCCGCCTACGAGCAGTACTTC CASSLSGAAYEQYF
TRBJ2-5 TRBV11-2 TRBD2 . TGTGCCAGCAGTCCTACTAGCGGGGGGGCCGGGTTAGAGACCCAGTACTTC CASSPTSGGAGLETQYF
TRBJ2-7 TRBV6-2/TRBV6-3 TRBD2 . TGTGCCAGCAGTTACGGGGGAGCGGGAGGGTACGAGCAGTACTTC CASSYGGAGGYEQYF
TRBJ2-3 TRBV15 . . TGTGCCACCAGCAGACCCTCACAGGGTGGGGCAGTAGATACGCAGTATTTT CATSRPSQGGAVDTQYF
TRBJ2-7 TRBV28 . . TGTGCCAGCCGAATGACATCCTACGAGCAGTACTTC CASRMTSYEQYF
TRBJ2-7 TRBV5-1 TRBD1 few TGCGCCAGCAGCACCGACAGGGCGAGGCCGGTGGAGCAGTACTTC CASSTDRARPVEQYF
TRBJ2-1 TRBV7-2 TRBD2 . TGTGCCAGCAGCCCACCCATAGCGGGACTCTACAATGAGCAGTTCTTC CASSPPIAGLYNEQFF
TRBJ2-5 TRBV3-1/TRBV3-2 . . TGTGCCAGCAGCCCCCCAGTTGGAGAGACCCAGTACTTC CASSPPVGETQYF
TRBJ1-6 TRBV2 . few TGTGCCAGCAGTGAAGGGGGAGCTGTGGATTCACCCCTCCACTTT CASSEGGAVDSPLHF